This T cell receptor beta chain was recorded in a study of shared clonotypes between healthy human individuals. V shed 0 bases and J shed 4 bases, with 7 bases lying between them. CDR1 is LGHNA and CDR2 is YSLEER in the germline V gene. The CDR3 covers 14 residues. Naivety among CD8 cells was defined by CD45RO negativity and positive CCR7 selection, thereby excluding terminally differentiated effector memory CD45RA+ cells. On sorted subsets, replicate PCRs used roughly 220 ng DNA, or around 30,000 T cell genomes. The repertoire was sequenced with immunoSEQ multiplex PCR; TCRdb's copy has only in-frame clones and lacks some. Among some 2 million clones listed, 85% to 95% were seen once.

The chain carries TRBV4-3 and TRBJ2-1; D is unresolved. The sequencing input was naive CD8+ T cells sorted from blood. The clonotype was recovered from a man aged 18 to 29 in good health. CDR3 loop: CASSQDSRYNEQFF. The CDR3 DNA follows: TGCGCCAGCAGCCAAGATAGCCGGTACAATGAGCAGTTCTTC.